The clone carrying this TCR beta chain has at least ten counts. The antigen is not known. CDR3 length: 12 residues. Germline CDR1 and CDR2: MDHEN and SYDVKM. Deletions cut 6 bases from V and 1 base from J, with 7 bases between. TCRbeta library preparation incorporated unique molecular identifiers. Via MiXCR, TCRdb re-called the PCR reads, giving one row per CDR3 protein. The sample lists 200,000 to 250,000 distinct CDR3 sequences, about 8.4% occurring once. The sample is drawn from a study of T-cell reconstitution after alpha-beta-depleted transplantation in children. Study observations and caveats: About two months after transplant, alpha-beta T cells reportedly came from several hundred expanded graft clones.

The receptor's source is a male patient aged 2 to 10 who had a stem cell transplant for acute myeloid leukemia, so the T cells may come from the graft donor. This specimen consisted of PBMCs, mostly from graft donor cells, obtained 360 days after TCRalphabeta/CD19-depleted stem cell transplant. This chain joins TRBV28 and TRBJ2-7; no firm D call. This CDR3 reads CASSQSSYEQYF. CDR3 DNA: TGTGCCAGCAGCCAGTCGTCCTACGAGCAGTACTTC.